This T cell receptor beta chain was captured in a study of T cell repertoires in cytomegalovirus infection. Study at large: CMV epitopes, recently identified HLA-C-restricted and well-studied HLA-B-restricted, were used. Shared public TCR beta signatures pointed to both CMV infection and a matching HLA type. Points from the study as a whole: HLA-C-restricted CMV clonotypes gave the most frequent clonotype in two of eight donors.

Notes on this clonotype: Its antigen is still unknown.

TCRdb re-analysed the reads in MiXCR, keeping a single row per CDR3 protein. Among fewer than 650,000 distinct CDR3 sequences listed, approximately 40% were seen once. CDR1 is SGHAT and CDR2 is FQNNGV in the germline V gene. The CDR3 totals 18 residues. The V gene lost 2 bases and the J gene lost 0 bases, with 18 bases spanning the gap. The material was cultured PBMCs, obtained from culture after CMV antigen stimulation. The V gene is TRBV11-2, the J gene TRBJ2-3; a possible D gene is TRBD2 (6 bases). The source is a human donor in good health (CMV status not recorded). Some clones in this sample may be carry-over from other donors' samples. The CDR3 DNA is TGTGCCAGCAGCTTACGCTGGAGGAGGGACCTAAGCACAGATACGCAGTATTTT. This encodes CASSLRWRRDLSTDTQYF.